The sequence of this TCR beta chain was determined in a study of blood T cell repertoires in COVID-19. In the study overall: Samples of COVID-19 (acute and convalescent) were obtained from the United States, Italy and Spain. T cells, B-cell-depleted T cells, or PBMCs provided the cDNA or gDNA that served as material.

Methods used by the authors: Reference gene primer amplification yielded estimated nucleated cell counts. Generated by immunoSEQ multiplex PCR, the TCRdb table keeps only in-frame clones and is missing some. That table is the source of V, J and clone size, and D and trimming were worked out from the DNA. The sample shows about 210,000 clones, roughly 78% of them seen only once. The germline V gene has CDR1 SGDLS and CDR2 YYNGEE. The CDR3 consists of 15 residues. The V gene lost 0 bases and the J gene lost 0 bases, with 8 bases spanning the gap. The chain couples TRBV9 to TRBJ2-3, with D hard to call. The origin of this receptor is a woman in her 40s with acute or convalescent COVID-19. The sample consisted of peripheral blood. CDR3 nucleotide sequence: TGTGCCAGCAGCGTAGGTTCAGTTAGCACAGATACGCAGTATTTT. This translates into CASSVGSVSTDTQYF.